Below are 13 T cell receptor beta chains sequenced from a single sample in a study of cytomegalovirus exposure and HLA in healthy donors. Use of 60 Vbeta and 13 Jbeta primers characterized the PCR. Assay: immunoSEQ multiplex PCR; the TCRdb copy retains only in-frame clones and omits some. The data show about 250,000 clones, around four fifths seen once. The specimen was PBMCs. Source of these receptors: a boy between 5 and 17 years old in good health and CMV-seronegative.

The chain couples TRBV29-1 to TRBJ1-2; the D is unclear. From germline, CDR1 is SQVTM and CDR2 ANQGSEA. The V end lost 2 bases, the J end lost 5 bases, and 6 bases lay between the germline ends. There are 11 residues in the CDR3. In DNA, the CDR3 is TGCAGCGTTGAAAGAGGGTATGGCTACACCTTC. Encoded protein: CSVERGYGYTF.

The rearrangement joins TRBV11-2 to TRBJ1-3; D is perhaps TRBD1 (5 bases). The CDR3 consists of 15 residues. The V gene lost 4 bases and the J gene lost 7 bases, with 17 bases spanning the gap. The germline gives CDR1 SGHAT, CDR2 FQNNGV. CDR3 in amino acids: CASSSGPSGGNTIYF. CDR3 nucleotides: TGTGCCAGCAGCTCAGGGCCATCTGGTGGGAACACCATATATTTT.

This clone was detected a few times. The rearrangement joins TRBV11-2 to TRBJ1-6; D is ambiguous. CDR1 SGHAT and CDR2 FQNNGV come from the germline V gene. Trimming took 1 base from V and 10 from J, leaving 8 bases between them. The CDR3 has 13 amino acids. The CDR3 nucleotides are TGTGCCAGCAGCTTAGGTCTCCTCTCACCCCTCCACTTT. It encodes CASSLGLLSPLHF.

This chain's CDR3 is CASSWRDYTGELFF. CDR3 coding DNA: TGTGCCAGCAGCTGGAGGGATTACACCGGGGAGCTGTTTTTT. This chain uses TRBV5-4 with TRBJ2-2, with a possible D match to TRBD2 (6 bases). The CDR3 has 14 residues. Germline CDR1 SGHNT, CDR2 YYREEE (reference sequence). V dropped 3 bases and J dropped 3 bases, with 9 bases sitting between them.

The V gene is TRBV28, the J gene TRBJ1-2; D gene ambiguous. CDR1 and CDR2 from the germline V gene are MDHEN and SYDVKM. The CDR3 runs to 13 residues. The V and J ends lost 2 bases and 5 bases respectively, with 9 bases between them. The CDR3 protein is CASSLQIAYGYTF. In DNA, the CDR3 is TGTGCCAGCAGTTTACAGATAGCTTATGGCTACACCTTC.

V usage is TRBV30 and J usage is TRBJ1-6; TRBD1 matches 7 bases. The CDR3 spans 13 residues. V lost 5 bases to trimming and J lost 8 bases; unmatched junction nucleotides: 6. The V gene's germline CDR1 is GTSNPN and CDR2 SVGIG (reference sequence). The CDR3, as DNA: TGTGCCTGGGCAGGGGGTCAGGATTCACCCCTCCACTTT. Translating it yields CAWAGGQDSPLHF.

This chain links TRBV10-3 with TRBJ1-2, with 8 bases fitting TRBD1. Germline-derived CDR1 and CDR2 are ENHRY and SYGVKD. V lost 6 bases and J lost 4; bases outside the gene matches: 7. This CDR3 is 14 amino acids long. CDR3 sequence: CAISVQGESYGYTF. The CDR3 DNA sequence: TGTGCCATCAGCGTACAGGGGGAGAGCTATGGCTACACCTTC.

The V call is TRBV12-5, the J call TRBJ1-1; no definite D call. The V gene's germline CDR1 is LGHNT and CDR2 FRNRAP. The germline V and J ends were trimmed by 7 bases and 4 bases, with 10 bases remaining between them. CDR3 length equals 12 residues. The DNA for the CDR3 is TGTGCTAGTGCCCTTCTCCGCACTGAAGCTTTCTTT. Translating it yields CASALLRTEAFF.

The chain links TRBV19 to TRBJ2-3, with 7 bases identical to TRBD2. Germline assignment: CDR1 LNHDA and CDR2 SQIVND (reference sequence). The CDR3 extends over 17 amino acids. Germline trimming cut 0 bases from V and 0 bases from J; bases unmatched to any gene: 6. The CDR3: CASSIDLAEISTDTQYF. The CDR3 bases are TGTGCCAGTAGTATAGATCTAGCGGAGATTAGCACAGATACGCAGTATTTT. The variable domain in full, with the rest retrieved from reference TRBV19 and TRBJ2-3, is DGGITQSPKYLFRKEGQNVTLSCEQNLNHDAMYWYRQDPGQGLRLIYYSQIVNDFQKGDIAEGYSVSREKKESFPLTVTSAQKNPTAFYLCASSIDLAEISTDTQYFGPGTRLTVL.

Only one count was recorded for this clone. The chain recombines TRBV6-5 with TRBJ2-7; 11 bases line up with TRBD2. After removal of 5 bases from V and 5 bases from J, the junction contained 8 bases not matched to a gene. The CDR3 has 15 amino acids. Germline-derived CDR1 and CDR2 are MNHEY and SVGAGI. CDR3 protein: CASSRRLAGQNEQYF. The CDR3 nucleotides are TGTGCCAGCAGTCGTCGACTAGCGGGGCAAAACGAGCAGTACTTC.

This rearrangement joins TRBV6-5 to TRBJ2-7; 8 bases match TRBD1. The V gene end was trimmed by 5 bases and the J gene end by 6 bases; junction bases not matched to a gene: 12. CDR3 length equals 15 residues. Germline CDR1 MNHEY, CDR2 SVGAGI. CDR3 DNA sequence: TGTGCCAGCAGTCCCTGGACAGGGCAATGGAGCGAGCAGTACTTC. Translation gives CASSPWTGQWSEQYF.

V usage is TRBV4-2 and J usage is TRBJ2-1; no clear D gene. V was trimmed by 1 base and J by 3 bases, leaving 13 bases between them. CDR1 is LGHNA and CDR2 is YNFKEQ in the germline V gene. The CDR3 has 16 residues. CDR3 sequence (DNA): TGTGCCAGCAGCCAAGGCCGCGCGTCCCTCTACAATGAGCAGTTCTTC. It specifies CASSQGRASLYNEQFF.

This chain uses TRBV5-4 with TRBJ2-5; D may be TRBD1 (7 bases). Germline CDR1 is SGHNT and CDR2 is YYREEE (reference sequence). The CDR3 consists of 15 residues. V lost 0 bases, J lost 2 bases, and 11 bases lay in between. CDR3 in amino acids: CASSLVQGGQETQYF. The CDR3 DNA is TGTGCCAGCAGCTTGGTGCAGGGGGGACAAGAGACCCAGTACTTC.